This TCR beta chain was retrieved from a study of blood T cell repertoires in COVID-19. Method: immunoSEQ multiplex PCR; TCRdb's copy keeps in-frame clones and lacks some. The table has 200,000 to 300,000 clones, about 90% seen once. The CDR3 length is 13 residues. Trimming at V came to 4 bases and at J to 5 bases, leaving 7 bases not matched to a gene. Germline CDR1 SQVTM, CDR2 ANQGSEA. This clonotype originated in a man younger than 40 with COVID-19, enrolled during active disease. The gene calls are TRBV29-1 and TRBJ2-5, with TRBD1 identical over 7 bases. Sequences were obtained from peripheral blood. CDR3 loop: CSVGRGGRETQYF. The CDR3 nucleotides are TGCAGCGTTGGGAGAGGGGGCAGGGAGACCCAGTACTTC.